A single sample is the source of the 23 T cell receptor beta chains below, sequenced in a study of blood T cell repertoires in COVID-19. Assay used: immunoSEQ multiplex PCR; TCRdb lists only in-frame clones, some missing. The profile shows under 300,000 clones, less than 90% of them singletons. The sample consisted of peripheral blood. The receptors come from a man aged 60 to 75 with acute or convalescent COVID-19.

V and J are TRBV15 and TRBJ2-1; D is possibly TRBD2 (5 bases). The CDR3 runs to 13 residues. The ends were cut back, 3 bases at V and 9 bases at J, with 12 bases in the middle. Germline loops: CDR1 LNHNV, CDR2 YYDKDF (reference sequence). CDR3: CATSSVLVIEQFF. CDR3 in DNA: TGTGCCACCAGCAGCGTACTAGTCATTGAGCAGTTCTTC. Filled out from reference TRBV15 and TRBJ2-1, the complete variable domain reads DAMVIQNPRYQVTQFGKPVTLSCSQTLNHNVMYWYQQKSSQAPKLLFHYYDKDFNNEADTPDNFQSRRPNTSFCFLDIRSPGLGDTAMYLCATSSVLVIEQFFGPGTRLTVL.

The rearrangement joins TRBV18 to TRBJ1-1; unclear D gene. The CDR3 has 14 amino acids. Between the trimmed V and J ends, which lost 3 bases and 1 base, there was a span of 9 bases. Germline assignment: CDR1 KGHSH and CDR2 LQKENI. CDR3 bases: TGTGCCAGCTCACCCACTGTTGGGAACACTGAAGCTTTCTTT. It specifies CASSPTVGNTEAFF.

The chain is built from TRBV7-9 and TRBJ1-2, with 7 bases matching TRBD1. The CDR3 contains 14 residues. CDR1 and CDR2 from the germline V gene are SEHNR and FQNEAQ (reference sequence). V dropped 5 bases and J dropped 8; count of bases not matched to a gene: 11. The CDR3 DNA reads TGTGCCAGCAGCCACACCGACAGGGTAGACGGCTACACCTTC. It encodes CASSHTDRVDGYTF.

V and J are TRBV7-9 and TRBJ1-1, with 9 nucleotides matching TRBD1. The CDR3 is made up of 16 amino acids. With 3 bases clipped from V and 3 bases from J, the junction kept 8 bases outside the gene matches. Looked up from germline, CDR1 is SEHNR and CDR2 is FQNEAQ (reference sequence). Here the CDR3 reads CASSFPTGGADTEAFF. DNA for the CDR3: TGTGCCAGCAGCTTCCCGACAGGGGGGGCGGACACTGAAGCTTTCTTT. Together with reference TRBV7-9 and TRBJ1-1, the CDR3 gives the full variable domain: DTGVSQNPRHKITKRGQNVTFRCDPISEHNRLYWYRQTLGQGPEFLTYFQNEAQLEKSRLLSDRFSAERPKGSFSTLEIQRTEQGDSAMYLCASSFPTGGADTEAFFGQGTRLTVV.

Written as DNA, the CDR3 is TGTGCCAGCAGCTTAGTGTCGACAGGGGGCGTCTCGGGGGAGCTGTTTTTT. Translation gives CASSLVSTGGVSGELFF. This chain uses TRBV11-2 with TRBJ2-2, with TRBD1 matching 10 bases. Germline V CDR1 and CDR2: SGHAT, FQNNGV. V lost 1 base, J lost 8 bases, and 10 bases stayed unmatched. CDR3 length: 17 residues.

This chain links TRBV9 with TRBJ1-2, with D tentatively TRBD1 (5 bases). The CDR3 has 15 residues. The V gene lost 0 bases and the J gene lost 0 bases, with 9 bases spanning the gap. Germline V gene lookup returns CDR1 SGDLS and CDR2 YYNGEE. CDR3 loop: CASSVGGAANYGYTF. CDR3 DNA sequence: TGTGCCAGCAGCGTAGGCGGGGCGGCTAACTATGGCTACACCTTC. Based on the CDR3 plus reference TRBV9 and TRBJ1-2, the full variable domain is DSGVTQTPKHLITATGQRVTLRCSPRSGDLSVYWYQQSLDQGLQFLIQYYNGEERAKGNILERFSAQQFPDLHSELNLSSLELGDSALYFCASSVGGAANYGYTFGSGTRLTVV.

The rearrangement joins TRBV20-1 to TRBJ1-4; the D gene is possibly TRBD1 (5 bases). Trimming stripped 5 bases from V and 8 bases from J, with 6 bases between. From germline, CDR1 is DFQATT and CDR2 SNEGSKA (reference sequence). The CDR3 is 10 amino acids. For the CDR3, the DNA is TGCAGTGCTGCAGGGGAAAAACTGTTTTTT. It codes for CSAAGEKLFF.

V and J are TRBV5-6 and TRBJ2-2, with a possible D match to TRBD1 (6 bases). This CDR3 contains 12 residues. CDR1 is SGHDT and CDR2 is YYEEEE in the germline V gene. V was pared by 7 bases and J by 8 bases, with 12 bases between. CDR3 residues: CASGRTAGELFF. Written as DNA, the CDR3 is TGTGCCAGCGGACGGACAGCTGGGGAGCTGTTTTTT.

The chain has TRBV5-4 and TRBJ1-3; D possibly corresponds to TRBD1 (6 bases). This CDR3 region has 16 residues. Looked up from germline, CDR1 is SGHNT and CDR2 is YYREEE (reference sequence). The V and J ends lost 0 bases and 0 bases respectively, with 10 bases between them. CDR3 nucleotides: TGTGCCAGCAGCTTGGATGGACAGCTCTCTGGAAACACCATATATTTT. Its protein is CASSLDGQLSGNTIYF.

The V call is TRBV7-6, the J call TRBJ2-1, with 13 positions matching TRBD2. Looked up from germline, CDR1 is SGHVS and CDR2 is FNYEAQ. The CDR3 spans 16 residues. The ends lost 4 bases at V and 5 bases at J; junction bases unmatched: 5. The CDR3 DNA reads as TGTGCCAGCAGCTCACCGGGACTAGCGGGACACAATGAGCAGTTCTTC. It codes for CASSSPGLAGHNEQFF.

V gene TRBV27 combines with J gene TRBJ1-2, with D perhaps TRBD1 (5 bases). Per germline, CDR1 MNHEY and CDR2 SMNVEV (reference sequence). This CDR3 is 15 amino acids long. Trimming took off 1 base at V and 2 bases at J, with 11 bases between the two ends. The CDR3 nucleotides are TGTGCCAGCAGTTTATTGTCCAGGGTGAACTATGGCTACACCTTC. As protein: CASSLLSRVNYGYTF.

This chain links TRBV19 with TRBJ2-7; 8 bases are a match to TRBD2. CDR3 size: 16 residues. The germline V gene encodes CDR1 LNHDA and CDR2 SQIVND (reference sequence). V lost 1 base to trimming and J lost 5 bases; unmatched junction nucleotides: 10. The CDR3 loop is CASSIAAGTRGNEQYF. For the CDR3, the DNA is TGTGCCAGTAGTATAGCCGCCGGGACTAGGGGTAACGAGCAGTACTTC.

This chain connects TRBV18 to TRBJ2-7, with D perhaps matching TRBD2 (5 bases). Germline assignment: CDR1 KGHSH and CDR2 LQKENI. V lost 3 bases to trimming and J lost 0 bases, with 9 bases between them. The CDR3 has 14 amino acids. The CDR3 protein is CASSPFGNSYEQYF. CDR3 bases: TGTGCCAGCTCACCGTTCGGGAACTCCTACGAGCAGTACTTC.

This clone was observed a single time. The genes are TRBV27 and TRBJ2-5, with 9 nucleotides matching TRBD2. The germline CDR1 and CDR2 sequences are MNHEY and SMNVEV (reference sequence). V lost 1 base and J lost 4; bases outside the gene matches: 4. The CDR3 has 15 residues. The CDR3 region is CASSLYAGGRETQYF. Written as DNA, the CDR3 is TGTGCCAGCAGTTTATACGCGGGGGGGAGAGAGACCCAGTACTTC.

The rearrangement joins TRBV11-3 to TRBJ1-1; 10 nucleotides match TRBD1. The CDR3 is 15 residues long. V was clipped by 0 bases and J by 5 bases; unmatched bases: 3. Germline CDR1 SGHNT, CDR2 YENEEA. CDR3 nucleotides: TGTGCCAGCAGCTTAGATGGGACAGGGGCGACTGAAGCTTTCTTT. Its protein is CASSLDGTGATEAFF. The full variable domain, completed using reference TRBV11-3 and TRBJ1-1, is EAGVVQSPRYKIIEKKQPVAFWCNPISGHNTLYWYLQNLGQGPELLIRYENEEAVDDSQLPKDRFSAERLKGVDSTLKIQPAELGDSAVYLCASSLDGTGATEAFFGQGTRLTVV.

This chain links TRBV6-5 with TRBJ2-1; D is possibly TRBD2 (5 bases). In germline, CDR1 is MNHEY, CDR2 SVGAGI. Between the trimmed V and J ends, which lost 6 bases and 12 bases, there was a span of 12 bases. CDR3 length equals 11 residues. The DNA of the CDR3 is TGTGCCAGCAGATCTAGCTCTCGGCAGTTCTTC. Protein sequence: CASRSSSRQFF.

CDR3 loop: CASSIDSAGNQPQHF. The CDR3 coding sequence is TGTGCCAGTAGTATAGATTCGGCAGGGAATCAGCCCCAGCATTTT. The chain combines TRBV19 with TRBJ1-5; perhaps TRBD1 as D (5 bases). Germline assignment: CDR1 LNHDA and CDR2 SQIVND (reference sequence). This CDR3 has 15 amino acids. V was pared by 0 bases and J by 4 bases, with 10 bases between.

The rearrangement links TRBV27 to TRBJ2-7, with TRBD1 matching over 11 bases. The CDR3 extends over 14 amino acids. Germline V gene data show CDR1 as MNHEY and CDR2 as SMNVEV (reference sequence). V dropped 5 bases and J dropped 4; count of bases not matched to a gene: 4. The CDR3 DNA follows: TGTGCCAGCAGTCTGGGACAGGGGGAGTACGAGCAGTACTTC. The encoded protein is CASSLGQGEYEQYF.

The rearrangement links TRBV30 to TRBJ1-4; TRBD1 might be the D (5 bases). CDR3 length equals 14 residues. V was cut by 0 bases and J by 8 bases, with 13 bases left in between. Germline loops: CDR1 GTSNPN, CDR2 SVGIG (reference sequence). The CDR3 DNA reads TGTGCCTGGAGTGTACCAGGGAAAGAAGAAAAACTGTTTTTT. Protein: CAWSVPGKEEKLFF.

A few counts support this clone. The genes are TRBV19 and TRBJ1-3; no clear D gene. Germline values: CDR1 LNHDA, CDR2 SQIVND (reference sequence). The CDR3 sequence is 16 residues long. Deletions cut 8 bases from V and 3 bases from J, with 20 bases between. The CDR3 loop reads CASSQTPGYIGNTIYF. The CDR3 region has the DNA TGTGCCAGTTCACAGACACCTGGATACATTGGAAACACCATATATTTT. The complete variable domain, with remaining parts taken from reference TRBV19 and TRBJ1-3, reads DGGITQSPKYLFRKEGQNVTLSCEQNLNHDAMYWYRQDPGQGLRLIYYSQIVNDFQKGDIAEGYSVSREKKESFPLTVTSAQKNPTAFYLCASSQTPGYIGNTIYFGEGSWLTVV.

The rearrangement uses TRBV15 and TRBJ1-5; D unresolved. The CDR3 has 17 residues. From germline, CDR1 is LNHNV and CDR2 YYDKDF (reference sequence). V gave up 1 base and J gave up 2 bases, with 15 bases separating them. The CDR3 sequence is CATSRVRFGEGNQPQHF. CDR3 DNA sequence: TGTGCCACCAGCAGAGTACGGTTTGGGGAGGGCAATCAGCCCCAGCATTTT. Complete variable domain (other parts from reference TRBV15 and TRBJ1-5): DAMVIQNPRYQVTQFGKPVTLSCSQTLNHNVMYWYQQKSSQAPKLLFHYYDKDFNNEADTPDNFQSRRPNTSFCFLDIRSPGLGDTAMYLCATSRVRFGEGNQPQHFGDGTRLSIL.

This CDR3 reads CASSKRQGMNTEAFF. DNA of the CDR3: TGTGCCAGCAGTAAACGACAGGGAATGAACACTGAAGCTTTCTTT. The chain has TRBV6-5 and TRBJ1-1; TRBD1 aligns across 7 bases. V shed 5 bases and J 0 bases; nucleotides not matched to a gene: 6. CDR1 MNHEY and CDR2 SVGAGI come from the germline V gene. The CDR3 has 15 amino acids.

This sequence joins TRBV28 and TRBJ1-3; 7 bases align to TRBD1. The CDR3 runs to 17 residues. V gave up 5 bases and J gave up 0 bases; unmatched junction bases: 10. Germline V CDR1 and CDR2: MDHEN, SYDVKM. The CDR3 loop reads CASSLRDSTPSGNTIYF. CDR3 nucleotides: TGTGCCAGCAGTCTCCGGGACAGTACACCCTCTGGAAACACCATATATTTT.